This passage covers 18 T cell receptor beta chains from one sample sequenced in a study of blood T cell repertoires in COVID-19. Generated by immunoSEQ multiplex PCR, the TCRdb table keeps only in-frame clones and is missing some. The table includes around 470,000 clones, less than 95% detected once. The sample consisted of PBMCs or T cells enriched from blood (not recorded which). The receptors here all came from a man aged 18 to 29 who had recovered from COVID-19.

The chain links TRBV3-1 (or the pseudogene TRBV3-2) to TRBJ1-4, with 7 bases fitting TRBD1. Per germline, CDR1 LGHDT and CDR2 YNNKEL (reference sequence). V was clipped by 3 bases and J by 8 bases; unmatched bases: 9. This CDR3 region has 15 residues. The CDR3 DNA sequence: TGTGCCAGCAGCCATGGGGACAGTAGGGGGGAAAAACTGTTTTTT. Amino acids: CASSHGDSRGEKLFF.

This sequence joins TRBV5-6 and TRBJ1-5; the D gene is possibly TRBD1 (6 bases). The germline CDR1 and CDR2 sequences are SGHDT and YYEEEE. CDR3 length: 15 residues. Trimming took off 2 bases at V and 3 bases at J, with 12 bases between the two ends. CDR3 sequence: CASSFGQGYNQPQHF. The CDR3, as DNA: TGTGCCAGCAGCTTCGGGCAGGGGTACAATCAGCCCCAGCATTTT.

The chain joins TRBV28 to TRBJ2-7; a possible D gene is TRBD2 (5 bases). The CDR3 extends over 13 amino acids. The germline V gene has CDR1 MDHEN and CDR2 SYDVKM. The germline V and J ends were trimmed by 3 bases and 6 bases, with 12 bases remaining between them. CDR3 bases: TGTGCCAGCAGTTTTCAGGTGACTATCGAGCAGTACTTC. Its translation: CASSFQVTIEQYF.

V and J are TRBV7-9 and TRBJ1-3; 7 positions match TRBD1. The germline V gene encodes CDR1 SEHNR and CDR2 FQNEAQ (reference sequence). The CDR3 totals 15 residues. The V and J ends lost 6 bases and 0 bases, in that order; junction bases with no gene match: 5. CDR3 coding DNA: TGTGCCAGCAGTGGGGACAGACACTCTGGAAACACCATATATTTT. It is translated as CASSGDRHSGNTIYF.

The V gene is TRBV10-1, the J gene TRBJ2-5; 11 nucleotides align to TRBD2. J lost 7 bases, V lost 0 bases, and 4 bases had no gene match. This CDR3 is 15 amino acids long. Germline CDR1 and CDR2: WNHNN and SYGVQD (reference sequence). The DNA of the CDR3 is TGCGCCAGCAGTGAGTCGACTAGCGGGACGGGGACCCAGTACTTC. Its protein is CASSESTSGTGTQYF.

The rearrangement links TRBV18 to TRBJ2-1; a weak D match, TRBD1 (5 bases). The V and J ends lost 1 base and 1 base respectively, with 11 bases between them. Germline values: CDR1 KGHSH, CDR2 LQKENI. This CDR3 has 16 amino acids. The DNA of the CDR3 is TGTGCCAGCTCACCACTGAGATCAGGGTCCTACAATGAGCAGTTCTTC. Amino acid sequence: CASSPLRSGSYNEQFF.

This clone was recorded only once. V usage is TRBV7-8 and J usage is TRBJ1-3, with D unclear. V gave up 8 bases and J gave up 4 bases, with 6 bases separating them. The germline V gene has CDR1 SGHVS and CDR2 FQNEAQ. There are 11 residues in the CDR3. CDR3 amino acids: CASVGGNTIYF. In DNA form, the CDR3 reads TGTGCCAGCGTTGGCGGAAACACCATATATTTT. The variable domain in full, with the rest retrieved from reference TRBV7-8 and TRBJ1-3, is GAGVSQSPRYKVAKRGQDVALRCDPISGHVSLFWYQQALGQGPEFLTYFQNEAQLDKSGLPSDRFFAERPEGSVSTLKIQRTQQEDSAVYLCASVGGNTIYFGEGSWLTVV.

The rearrangement links TRBV28 to TRBJ1-3; D perhaps matches TRBD1 (5 bases). This CDR3 spans 15 amino acids. The V end was cut by 8 bases, the J end by 0 bases, with 14 bases between. CDR1 and CDR2 (germline): MDHEN, SYDVKM. The CDR3 protein is CASVRVHPSGNTIYF. The CDR3 nucleotides read TGTGCCAGCGTCAGGGTTCACCCCTCTGGAAACACCATATATTTT.

The V call is TRBV27, the J call TRBJ1-5; possibly TRBD1 for D (5 bases). The germline V gene encodes CDR1 MNHEY and CDR2 SMNVEV (reference sequence). CDR3 size: 12 residues. Trimming removed 11 bases from V and 5 bases from J, with 13 bases in between. The CDR3 nucleotides read TGTGCCTGGCAGGGAGGGGATCAGCCCCAGCATTTT. The encoded protein is CAWQGGDQPQHF.

This clone was seen only once. This chain links TRBV9 with TRBJ1-2, with D possibly TRBD1 on 5 matching bases. Germline CDR1 SGDLS, CDR2 YYNGEE. V lost 4 bases to trimming and J lost 4 bases, with 17 bases between them. This CDR3 contains 15 residues. DNA of the CDR3: TGTGCCAGCAGCCCGTCCCGGGGGAGCGGCTATGGCTACACCTTC. It encodes CASSPSRGSGYGYTF.

This chain links TRBV30 with TRBJ1-4; D possibly corresponds to TRBD1 (6 bases). The CDR3 runs 14 residues. Trimming stripped 2 bases from V and 4 bases from J, with 11 bases between. Germline loops: CDR1 GTSNPN, CDR2 SVGIG (reference sequence). The CDR3 loop reads CAWSLGQSNEKLFF. The CDR3 DNA is TGTGCCTGGAGTCTAGGACAGAGTAATGAAAAACTGTTTTTT.

The V and J genes are TRBV4-1 and TRBJ1-2; D might be TRBD1 (5 bases). Germline CDR1 reads MGHRA; CDR2 reads YSYEKL. The CDR3 sequence is 15 residues long. V shed 4 bases and J shed 3 bases, with 15 bases lying between them. CDR3 amino acids: CASSLMTEPYYGYTF. CDR3 in DNA: TGCGCCAGCAGCCTTATGACAGAGCCCTACTATGGCTACACCTTC.

The gene calls are TRBV9 and TRBJ2-3, with 8 positions matching TRBD2. The CDR3 extends over 16 amino acids. Germline V lookup: CDR1 SGDLS, CDR2 YYNGEE. The trim removed 4 bases at V and 0 bases at J, leaving 7 bases unmatched. This chain's CDR3 is CASSLKREPSTDTQYF. The CDR3, as DNA: TGTGCCAGCAGCTTGAAGCGGGAGCCTAGCACAGATACGCAGTATTTT.

The chain recombines TRBV2 with TRBJ2-7; D call uncertain. Germline lookup yields CDR1 SNHLY and CDR2 FYNNEI. This CDR3 comprises 15 residues. V lost 2 bases and J 0 bases, leaving 11 bases between the germline ends. CDR3 sequence: CASSELRVASYEQYF. Here the CDR3 DNA reads TGTGCCAGCAGTGAACTCCGGGTGGCCTCCTACGAGCAGTACTTC. Full variable domain (missing parts from reference TRBV2 and TRBJ2-7): EPEVTQTPSHQVTQMGQEVILRCVPISNHLYFYWYRQILGQKVEFLVSFYNNEISEKSEIFDDQFSVERPDGSNFTLKIRSTKLEDSAMYFCASSELRVASYEQYFGPGTRLTVT.

This rearrangement joins TRBV13 to TRBJ2-1; 12 nucleotides agree with TRBD2. Germline trimming cut 4 bases from V and 4 bases from J; bases unmatched to any gene: 2. Looked up from germline, CDR1 is PRHDT and CDR2 is FYEKMQ (reference sequence). The CDR3 runs 15 residues. CDR3 nucleotide sequence: TGTGCCAGCAGCTCCGGGACTAGCGGGTACAATGAGCAGTTCTTC. Amino acid sequence: CASSSGTSGYNEQFF.

The CDR3 here is CASSEGAVQPQHF. The CDR3 nucleotides are TGTGCCAGCAGTGAAGGGGCAGTTCAGCCCCAGCATTTT. The V call is TRBV2, the J call TRBJ1-5, with no clear D. V lost 1 base and J 6 bases, leaving 7 bases between the germline ends. This CDR3 spans 13 amino acids. Germline values: CDR1 SNHLY, CDR2 FYNNEI.

The chain employs TRBV7-9 and TRBJ1-5, with a possible D match to TRBD1 (6 bases). Germline loops: CDR1 SEHNR, CDR2 FQNEAQ (reference sequence). The CDR3 has 13 amino acids. V was pared by 7 bases and J by 1 base, with 8 bases between. The CDR3 reads CASNQGSNQPQHF. CDR3 in DNA: TGTGCCAGCAACCAGGGGAGCAATCAGCCCCAGCATTTT.

The V and J genes are TRBV12-5 and TRBJ2-3; TRBD2 is a possible D gene (5 bases). The CDR3 contains 14 residues. Germline CDR1 and CDR2: LGHNT and FRNRAP. Trimming cost V 6 bases and J 0 bases, with 10 bases left between them. The CDR3 here is CASGFGSSTDTQYF. In DNA form, the CDR3 reads TGTGCTAGTGGCTTTGGGAGTAGCACAGATACGCAGTATTTT.